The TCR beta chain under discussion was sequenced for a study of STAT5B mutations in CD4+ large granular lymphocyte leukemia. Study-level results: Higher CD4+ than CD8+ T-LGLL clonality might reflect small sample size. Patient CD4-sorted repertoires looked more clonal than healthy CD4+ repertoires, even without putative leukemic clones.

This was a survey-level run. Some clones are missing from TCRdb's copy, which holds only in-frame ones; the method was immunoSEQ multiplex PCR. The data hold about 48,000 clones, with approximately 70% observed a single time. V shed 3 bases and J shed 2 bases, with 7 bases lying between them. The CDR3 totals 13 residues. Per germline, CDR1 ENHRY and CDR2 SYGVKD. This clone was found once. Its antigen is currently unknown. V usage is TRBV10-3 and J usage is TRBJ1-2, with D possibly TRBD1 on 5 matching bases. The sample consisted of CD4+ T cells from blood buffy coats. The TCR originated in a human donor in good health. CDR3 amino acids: CAISDGGNYGYTF. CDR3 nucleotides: TGTGCCATCAGTGACGGGGGGAACTATGGCTACACCTTC.